A single sample gave rise to the 22 T cell receptor beta chains below, sequenced in a study of blood T cell repertoires in COVID-19. Here immunoSEQ multiplex PCR was the method, and the copy in TCRdb shows in-frame clones only, minus some. The top ten hold 1.5% of the sample, which has some 190,000 clones, approximately 86% seen once. The specimen sequenced was peripheral blood. These receptors all stem from a man between 18 and 35 years old with active or convalescent COVID-19.

The chain links TRBV5-4 to TRBJ2-2; D is possibly TRBD2 (6 bases). V lost 2 bases and J 2 bases, leaving 13 bases between the germline ends. Germline CDR1 SGHNT, CDR2 YYREEE (reference sequence). The CDR3 runs 16 residues. In DNA, the CDR3 is TGTGCCAGCAGCTTACAACTAGCCCCCAACACCGGGGAGCTGTTTTTT. It specifies CASSLQLAPNTGELFF.

The chain links TRBV5-5 to TRBJ2-1, with D uncertain. The V and J ends lost 1 base and 8 bases respectively, with 7 bases between them. Germline V gene data show CDR1 as SGHKS and CDR2 as YYEKEE (reference sequence). The CDR3 consists of 12 residues. The CDR3 region is CASSLLSYEQFF. The CDR3 DNA follows: TGTGCCAGCAGCTTGCTTTCTTATGAGCAGTTCTTC.

The V call is TRBV30, the J call TRBJ2-1; 8 nucleotides agree with TRBD2. Looked up from germline, CDR1 is GTSNPN and CDR2 is SVGIG (reference sequence). V lost 6 bases and J lost 5; bases outside the gene matches: 9. The CDR3 extends over 14 amino acids. CDR3 nucleotide sequence: TGTGCCTGCTCGTTAGCGGGACGAGACAATGAGCAGTTCTTC. This encodes CACSLAGRDNEQFF.

The chain uses TRBV29-1 and TRBJ2-7; D is perhaps TRBD2 (6 bases). Germline loops: CDR1 SQVTM, CDR2 ANQGSEA. This CDR3 is 13 amino acids long. Trimming shortened V by 4 bases and J by 4 bases, and 14 bases separated the two germline ends. In DNA form, the CDR3 reads TGCAGCGTTGCGGTTAGCGGCCTGTACGAGCAGTACTTC. This translates into CSVAVSGLYEQYF.

This clone was picked up a small number of times. The V and J genes are TRBV29-1 and TRBJ1-4, with 7 bases aligning to TRBD1. Germline V gene data show CDR1 as SQVTM and CDR2 as ANQGSEA. With V trimmed by 6 bases and J by 3 bases, 13 bases remained unmatched. This CDR3 is 16 amino acids long. The DNA for the CDR3 is TGCAGCGTCGGTCGGGACAGCTCTAACCCTAATGAAAAACTGTTTTTT. This encodes CSVGRDSSNPNEKLFF. Full variable domain (rest looked up from reference TRBV29-1 and TRBJ1-4): SAVISQKPSRDICQRGTSLTIQCQVDSQVTMMFWYRQQPGQSLTLIATANQGSEATYESGFVIDKFPISRPNLTFSTLTVSNMSPEDSSIYLCSVGRDSSNPNEKLFFGSGTQLSVL.

The gene calls are TRBV5-4 and TRBJ2-1; 14 bases are shared with TRBD2. The CDR3 consists of 16 residues. Germline V gives CDR1 SGHNT, CDR2 YYREEE (reference sequence). Trimming cost V 3 bases and J 5 bases; bases outside gene matches: 4. CDR3 in amino acids: CASSSTSGRANNEQFF. CDR3 sequence (DNA): TGTGCCAGCAGCTCGACTAGCGGGAGGGCCAACAATGAGCAGTTCTTC.

V is TRBV7-8 and J is TRBJ1-1; D is ambiguous. Germline V gene lookup returns CDR1 SGHVS and CDR2 FQNEAQ. This CDR3 contains 16 residues. Trimming pared 4 bases from V and 0 bases from J, leaving 15 bases between. CDR3: CASSSGAGYMNTEAFF. The CDR3 coding sequence is TGTGCCAGCAGCTCCGGTGCGGGCTACATGAACACTGAAGCTTTCTTT.

The CDR3, as DNA: TGTGCCAGTAGTATACCCAGTAGCGGGAGGGCCGGTGATACGCAGTATTTT. Its translation: CASSIPSSGRAGDTQYF. The gene calls are TRBV19 and TRBJ2-3, with 11 positions matching TRBD2. The CDR3 covers 17 residues. Looked up from germline, CDR1 is LNHDA and CDR2 is SQIVND (reference sequence). V lost 2 bases and J lost 6; bases outside the gene matches: 10.

CDR3 coding DNA: TGCGCCAGCAGCTCTAGACAGGGGGTGAACACTGAAGCTTTCTTT. It encodes CASSSRQGVNTEAFF. The chain recombines TRBV5-1 with TRBJ1-1; 9 nucleotides agree with TRBD1. This CDR3 spans 15 amino acids. Germline CDR1 reads SGHRS; CDR2 reads YFSETQ. J lost 0 bases, V lost 3 bases, and 3 bases had no gene match.

The genes are TRBV6-5 and TRBJ1-5; TRBD1 matches 7 bases. The ends lost 6 bases at V and 2 bases at J; junction bases unmatched: 7. Germline assignment: CDR1 MNHEY and CDR2 SVGAGI. CDR3 length: 15 amino acids. In DNA, the CDR3 is TGTGCCAGCAGGGTACAGGGGTTTGGCAATCAGCCCCAGCATTTT. It is translated as CASRVQGFGNQPQHF.

The chain uses TRBV3-1 (or the pseudogene TRBV3-2) and TRBJ2-1; D remains unclear. Trimming took 1 base from V and 8 from J, leaving 18 bases between them. The CDR3 is 16 amino acids. Germline values: CDR1 LGHDT, CDR2 YNNKEL (reference sequence). CDR3 region: CASSQGSRPPLDEQFF. CDR3 nucleotides: TGTGCCAGCAGCCAAGGCTCTAGACCCCCCCTCGATGAGCAGTTCTTC.

The chain has TRBV18 and TRBJ1-5; TRBD1 agrees at 7 bases. The CDR3 totals 14 residues. The V gene end was trimmed by 3 bases and the J gene end by 3 bases; junction bases not matched to a gene: 2. Germline V gene lookup returns CDR1 KGHSH and CDR2 LQKENI. CDR3 sequence reads: CASSPDRDNQPQHF. The DNA of the CDR3 is TGTGCCAGCTCACCCGACAGGGACAATCAGCCCCAGCATTTT.

The J gene is TRBJ1-1, the V gene TRBV11-2; TRBD1 aligns across 12 bases. The CDR3 loop spans 12 amino acids. Trimming removed 8 bases from V and 10 bases from J; junction bases left unmatched: 5. Germline V gives CDR1 SGHAT, CDR2 FQNNGV. CDR3 in amino acids: CASAGTGGIAFF. Here the CDR3 DNA reads TGTGCCAGCGCCGGGACAGGGGGCATAGCTTTCTTT.

This chain links TRBV7-9 with TRBJ1-3; D is unclear. CDR3 length equals 13 residues. V dropped 4 bases and J dropped 4 bases, with 8 bases sitting between them. Germline assignment: CDR1 SEHNR and CDR2 FQNEAQ (reference sequence). This CDR3 reads CASSWWSGNTIYF. The DNA for the CDR3 is TGTGCCAGCAGCTGGTGGAGCGGAAACACCATATATTTT.

The CDR3 here is CASSLFGIEGRTDTQYF. In DNA, the CDR3 is TGTGCCAGCAGCTTATTTGGTATAGAGGGCCGAACAGATACGCAGTATTTT. The rearrangement joins TRBV7-2 to TRBJ2-3, with a possible D match to TRBD2 (5 bases). In germline, CDR1 is SGHTA, CDR2 FQGNSA. The length of the CDR3 is 17 residues. The V gene lost 2 bases and the J gene lost 3 bases, with 18 bases spanning the gap.

Only one count was recorded for this clone. V gene TRBV9 combines with J gene TRBJ1-2, with 10 bases identical to TRBD1. V lost 4 bases, J lost 7 bases, and 19 bases stayed unmatched. The CDR3 covers 18 residues. The germline gives CDR1 SGDLS, CDR2 YYNGEE. Here the CDR3 DNA reads TGTGCCAGCAGCCTCCACCCGGGGACCAGACAGGGGGCGGGTGGCTACACCTTC. It codes for CASSLHPGTRQGAGGYTF.

The rearrangement uses TRBV7-6 and TRBJ2-3; TRBD1 matches 7 bases. This CDR3 comprises 16 residues. Germline CDR1 reads SGHVS; CDR2 reads FNYEAQ. Trimming took 3 bases from V and 6 from J; bases not matched to a gene: 12. The CDR3 DNA reads TGTGCCAGCAGCTTGTCAGGGGACAGCCTCTTGGATACGCAGTATTTT. Amino acid sequence: CASSLSGDSLLDTQYF.

Concerning this clone itself: Other DNA variants within this sample encode the same CDR3. This chain links TRBV3-1 (or the pseudogene TRBV3-2) with TRBJ2-1; D perhaps matches TRBD1 (5 bases). V lost 1 base and J 2 bases, leaving 18 bases between the germline ends. Germline V gives CDR1 LGHDT, CDR2 YNNKEL (reference sequence). This CDR3 contains 18 residues. CDR3 in amino acids: CASSQGMGKGYPYNEQFF. The CDR3 nucleotides read TGTGCCAGCAGCCAAGGGATGGGGAAGGGGTATCCCTACAATGAGCAGTTCTTC.

The V gene is TRBV18, the J gene TRBJ2-2; D perhaps matches TRBD1 (5 bases). Germline values: CDR1 KGHSH, CDR2 LQKENI. The CDR3 loop spans 16 amino acids. V lost 4 bases, J lost 0 bases, and 12 bases lay in between. For the CDR3, the DNA is TGTGCCAGCTCACTACTCCGGACAACGAACACCGGGGAGCTGTTTTTT. Protein: CASSLLRTTNTGELFF.

This chain joins TRBV18 and TRBJ1-5; no reliable D call. The germline V gene has CDR1 KGHSH and CDR2 LQKENI. V shed 2 bases and J shed 3 bases, with 5 bases lying between them. The CDR3 has 13 residues. CDR3 in amino acids: CASSPGNNQPQHF. The CDR3, as DNA: TGTGCCAGCTCACCAGGCAACAATCAGCCCCAGCATTTT.

The chain combines TRBV2 with TRBJ1-6; maybe TRBD1 (5 bases). V lost 5 bases, J lost 10 bases, and 18 bases lay in between. Germline CDR1 and CDR2: SNHLY and FYNNEI. The length of the CDR3 is 15 residues. The CDR3 spells CASSRGRRDQSPLHF. The CDR3, as DNA: TGTGCCAGCAGTAGGGGAAGGAGGGATCAGTCACCCCTCCACTTT.

The chain has TRBV5-4 and TRBJ2-1; 10 bases map to TRBD2. V dropped 0 bases and J dropped 9; count of bases not matched to a gene: 6. CDR3 length: 15 residues. Germline CDR1 reads SGHNT; CDR2 reads YYREEE (reference sequence). CDR3 loop: CASSLASGSLGEQFF. The DNA of the CDR3 is TGTGCCAGCAGCTTGGCTAGCGGGAGTCTTGGTGAGCAGTTCTTC.